The rows below give T cell receptor beta chains drawn from one sample of a study of vaccination and CD4 T cells after COVID-19. MiXCR, run by TCRdb on the PCR reads, gives a single entry per CDR3 protein. The profile shows roughly 12,000 distinct CDR3 sequences, 45% to 60% of them singletons. The antigens for these receptors are not known. Sequences were obtained from CD4+ T cells from blood, cultured in vitro. These receptors came from a human donor who had recovered from COVID-19. The CDR3 runs from the conserved cysteine through the conserved F or W. The D gene is left open where the match is weak. Size values are once, few and many counts, or a class for expanded clones, and some rows have none.

TRBD2	TRBV20-1	20	-	TRBJ2-3	CSARPSGLAGGSQFVDTQYF	TGCAGTGCTAGACCCTCGGGACTAGCGGGAGGTTCTCAGTTTGTAGATACGCAGTATTTT
-	TRBV11-1	13	-	TRBJ1-1	CASGQRQGLQAFF	TGTGCCAGCGGACAACGGCAGGGGCTACAGGCTTTCTTT
TRBD1	TRBV6-1	15	-	TRBJ2-7	CASSEEGTGAYEQYF	TGTGCCAGCAGTGAAGAGGGGACAGGGGCCTACGAGCAGTACTTC
TRBD2	TRBV2	15	-	TRBJ2-5	CASSGAGGPQETQYF	TGTGCCAGCAGTGGAGCGGGAGGGCCCCAAGAGACCCAGTACTTC
TRBD1	TRBV20-1	16	few	TRBJ1-1	CSARTGTGGRNTEAFF	TGCAGTGCTAGAACCGGGACAGGGGGACGTAACACTGAAGCTTTCTTT
-	TRBV6-1	13	-	TRBJ2-7	CASSVGVSYEQYF	TGTGCCAGCAGTGTCGGGGTCTCCTACGAGCAGTACTTC
TRBD2	TRBV11-2	14	-	TRBJ2-2	CASSATSGSGELFF	TGTGCCAGCAGCGCGACTAGCGGGTCCGGGGAGCTGTTTTTT
TRBD1	TRBV11-3	15	few	TRBJ2-3	CASSRQGTSTDTQYF	TGTGCCAGCAGCCGACAGGGAACTAGCACAGATACGCAGTATTTT
TRBD1	TRBV29-1	14	-	TRBJ1-2	CSVEDLTGVVGYTF	TGCAGCGTTGAAGATCTGACAGGGGTGGTTGGCTACACCTTC
-	TRBV5-4	14	-	TRBJ2-1	CASNPEGGHNEQFF	TGTGCCAGCAACCCGGAGGGGGGCCACAATGAGCAGTTCTTC
-	TRBV20-1	17	few	TRBJ1-2	CSARDPRGAGFNYGYTF	TGCAGTGCTAGAGATCCCCGGGGTGCAGGGTTCAACTATGGCTACACCTTC
-	TRBV6-5	15	few	TRBJ1-6	CASSYAAGSNSPLHF	TGTGCCAGCAGTTACGCGGCAGGCAGTAACTCACCCCTCCACTTT
TRBD2	TRBV20-1	16	few	TRBJ2-2	CSARDLAGGETGELFF	TGCAGTGCTAGAGACCTAGCGGGAGGAGAGACCGGGGAGCTGTTTTTT
TRBD2	TRBV7-7	15	-	TRBJ2-3	CASSFGAGGTDTQYF	TGTGCCAGCAGCTTTGGTGCGGGAGGGACAGATACGCAGTATTTT
-	TRBV6-1	13	-	TRBJ2-2	CASRERKTGELFF	TGTGCCAGCAGGGAGAGGAAGACCGGGGAGCTGTTTTTT
-	TRBV5-1	15	-	TRBJ1-1	CASSSTGSTNTEAFF	TGCGCCAGCAGCTCAACCGGATCGACAAACACTGAAGCTTTCTTT
-	TRBV6-1	15	-	TRBJ2-3	CASSEVLSGGDTQYF	TGTGCCAGCAGTGAGGTTTTGTCTGGGGGGGATACGCAGTATTTT
-	TRBV6-2/TRBV6-3	17	-	TRBJ1-1	CASSYSTFGRLVAEAFF	TGTGCCAGCAGTTACTCAACGTTTGGCAGGCTCGTTGCTGAAGCTTTCTTT
-	TRBV20-1	13	-	TRBJ2-7	CSARPANSYEQYF	TGCAGTGCTAGGCCAGCAAACTCCTACGAGCAGTACTTC
-	TRBV18	14	once	TRBJ1-1	CASSPRAANTEAFF	TGTGCCAGCTCACCACGGGCAGCGAACACTGAAGCTTTCTTT
TRBD1	TRBV3-1	16	-	TRBJ1-6	CASSPGQGSYNSPLHF	TGTGCCAGCAGCCCGGGACAGGGTTCCTATAATTCACCCCTCCACTTT
TRBD1	TRBV6-5	15	-	TRBJ2-7	CASSYSGQGGYEQYF	TGTGCCAGCAGTTACTCGGGACAGGGTGGCTACGAGCAGTACTTC
-	TRBV20-1	14	-	TRBJ2-1	CSAGPPSSYNEQFF	TGCAGTGCTGGTCCACCATCCTCCTACAATGAGCAGTTCTTC
-	TRBV6-5	16	-	TRBJ1-6	CASSYGREGNNSPLHF	TGTGCCAGCAGTTACGGGAGGGAGGGAAATAATTCACCCCTCCACTTT
-	TRBV20-1	13	-	TRBJ2-4	CSARLTGQNIQYF	TGCAGTGCCAGACTCACAGGCCAAAACATTCAGTACTTC
TRBD2	TRBV7-2	17	-	TRBJ2-2	CASSRRASGPNTGELFF	TGTGCCAGCAGCCGTAGGGCTAGCGGGCCGAACACCGGGGAGCTGTTTTTT
-	TRBV20-1	15	-	TRBJ2-3	CSATPQGRNTDTQYF	TGCAGTGCAACCCCTCAGGGGCGAAACACAGATACGCAGTATTTT
TRBD2	TRBV7-9	17	few	TRBJ2-7	CASQAGTSALRGYEQYF	TGTGCCAGCCAAGCCGGGACTAGCGCCTTACGAGGTTACGAGCAGTACTTC
-	TRBV27	11	few	TRBJ2-1	CASSSTGEQFF	TGTGCCAGCAGTTCCACGGGGGAGCAGTTCTTC
TRBD2	TRBV20-1	13	-	TRBJ2-5	CSASPSGQETQYF	TGCAGTGCTAGCCCTAGCGGACAAGAGACCCAGTACTTC
-	TRBV5-1	14	-	TRBJ1-6	CASSFRRYNSPLHF	TGCGCCAGCAGCTTCCGACGGTATAATTCACCCCTCCACTTT
-	TRBV20-1	14	few	TRBJ2-3	CSASQRTLEGTQYF	TGCAGTGCTAGTCAGCGAACCCTAGAGGGGACGCAGTATTTT
TRBD1	TRBV20-1	17	-	TRBJ2-1	CSAPGQGPLSSYNEQFF	TGCAGTGCCCCGGGACAGGGGCCCTTGAGCTCCTACAATGAGCAGTTCTTC
-	TRBV7-2	15	-	TRBJ2-7	CASSRDPQSFYEQYF	TGTGCCAGCAGCCGGGACCCCCAATCCTTCTACGAGCAGTACTTC
-	TRBV7-3	16	-	TRBJ2-1	CASSLQGGVSYNEQFF	TGTGCCAGCAGTCTCCAAGGGGGGGTCAGCTACAATGAGCAGTTCTTC
TRBD2	TRBV11-1	19	-	TRBJ2-4	CASSPSSGRAGFSKNIQYF	TGTGCCAGCAGCCCATCTAGCGGGAGGGCCGGTTTTTCCAAAAACATTCAGTACTTC
-	TRBV20-1	14	-	TRBJ1-1	CSGIIRTSSNRAFF	TGCAGTGGGATCATCAGGACTTCCTCAAATCGGGCTTTCTTT
-	TRBV20-1	13	-	TRBJ2-7	CSARVPNSYEQYF	TGCAGTGCTAGGGTACCGAACTCCTACGAGCAGTACTTC
TRBD2	TRBV20-1	15	-	TRBJ2-1	CSASSPTSGTNEQFF	TGCAGTGCTAGCTCCCCGACTAGCGGGACCAATGAGCAGTTCTTC
-	TRBV20-1	12	few	TRBJ1-1	CSARQIGTEAFF	TGCAGTGCTAGGCAGATCGGCACTGAAGCTTTCTTT
-	TRBV6-1	13	few	TRBJ1-5	CASSAEEAQPQHF	TGTGCCAGCAGCGCAGAAGAGGCGCAGCCCCAGCATTTT
-	TRBV28	12	-	TRBJ2-7	CASSSQFYEQYF	TGTGCCAGCAGTTCCCAGTTCTACGAGCAGTACTTC
-	TRBV6-1	15	few	TRBJ2-7	CASRKDPTGSYEQYF	TGTGCCAGCAGGAAGGACCCGACGGGCTCCTACGAGCAGTACTTC
-	TRBV15	12	-	TRBJ1-2	CATSNQPGSSTF	TGTGCCACCAGCAACCAACCCGGGTCCTCCACCTTC
TRBD2	TRBV7-3	17	-	TRBJ2-7	CASSSAEVRAGPYEQYF	TGTGCCAGCAGCTCAGCAGAGGTTCGAGCGGGACCATACGAGCAGTACTTC
-	TRBV12-3/TRBV12-4	14	-	TRBJ1-5	CASSLTGGRQPQHF	TGTGCCAGCAGTTTAACGGGGGGTCGTCAGCCCCAGCATTTT
-	TRBV19	15	-	TRBJ2-5	CASSTGTIRQETQYF	TGTGCCAGTAGCACCGGGACCATCCGCCAGGAGACCCAGTACTTC
-	TRBV7-9	16	-	TRBJ2-7	CASSLAWPTGRPEQYF	TGTGCCAGCAGCTTAGCGTGGCCTACTGGACGCCCCGAGCAGTACTTC
TRBD1	TRBV6-1	12	few	TRBJ1-4	CVSQGVGEKLFF	TGTGTATCACAGGGGGTGGGTGAAAAACTGTTTTTT
TRBD1	TRBV5-1	14	-	TRBJ1-2	CASRITGTEFGYTF	TGCGCCAGCAGGATTACCGGGACAGAGTTTGGCTACACCTTC
-	TRBV7-2	17	-	TRBJ2-1	CASSWPRVGGSYNEQFF	TGTGCCAGCAGCTGGCCTCGGGTGGGGGGTAGCTACAATGAGCAGTTCTTC